The following is a T cell receptor beta chain sequence with its context. Only in-frame clones appear in the TCRdb table, and some are missing; sequencing was by immunoSEQ multiplex PCR. Seen here are 80,000 to 130,000 clones, approximately 94% observed once, and the top ten hold over 0.8%. This specimen belongs to a study of T cell changes during pregnancy in multiple sclerosis. CDR3 size: 14 residues. Germline V gives CDR1 GTSNPN, CDR2 SVGIG (reference sequence). V was cut by 0 bases and J by 2 bases, with 11 bases left in between. This material consisted of peripheral blood, taken before pregnancy. This TCR was recovered from a female donor with multiple sclerosis, enrolled in a pregnancy study. The chain combines TRBV30 with TRBJ2-7; possible D gene TRBD2, 5 bases. This chain's CDR3 is CAWSVASRTYEQYF. The CDR3 nucleotides read TGTGCCTGGAGTGTGGCTAGCAGAACCTACGAGCAGTACTTC.